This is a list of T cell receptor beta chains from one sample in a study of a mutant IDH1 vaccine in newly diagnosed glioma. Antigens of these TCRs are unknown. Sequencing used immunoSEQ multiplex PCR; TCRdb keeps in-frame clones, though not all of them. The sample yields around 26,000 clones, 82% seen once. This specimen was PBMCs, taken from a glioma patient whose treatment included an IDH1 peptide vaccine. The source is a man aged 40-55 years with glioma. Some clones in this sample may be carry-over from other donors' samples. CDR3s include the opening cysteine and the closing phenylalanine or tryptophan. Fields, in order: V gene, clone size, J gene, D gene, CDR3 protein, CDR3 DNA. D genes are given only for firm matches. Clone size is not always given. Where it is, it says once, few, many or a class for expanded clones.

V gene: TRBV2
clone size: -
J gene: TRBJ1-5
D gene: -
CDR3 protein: CASRPGRLNQPQHF
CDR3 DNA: TGTGCCAGCAGACCGGGACGGTTAAATCAGCCCCAGCATTTT

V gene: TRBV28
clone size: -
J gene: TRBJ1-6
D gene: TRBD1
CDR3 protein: CASSWTGGGSPLHF
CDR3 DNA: TGTGCCAGCAGTTGGACAGGGGGCGGTTCACCCCTCCACTTT

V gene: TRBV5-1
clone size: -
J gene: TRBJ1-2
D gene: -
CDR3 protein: CASSLAGPRTVYGYTF
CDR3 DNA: TGCGCCAGCAGCTTGGCCGGACCCAGGACCGTTTATGGCTACACCTTC

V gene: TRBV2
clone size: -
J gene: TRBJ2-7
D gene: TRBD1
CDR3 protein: CASSEDGTGTGYEQYF
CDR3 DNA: TGTGCCAGCAGTGAAGACGGGACAGGTACGGGTTACGAGCAGTACTTC

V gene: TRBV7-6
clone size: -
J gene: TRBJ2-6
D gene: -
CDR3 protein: CASSSTAYIFSGANVLTF
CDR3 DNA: TGTGCCAGCAGCTCCACAGCTTATATCTTCTCTGGGGCCAACGTCCTGACTTTC

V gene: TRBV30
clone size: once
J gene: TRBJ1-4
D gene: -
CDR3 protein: CAWSDRARANEKLFF
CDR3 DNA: TGTGCCTGGAGTGACAGGGCTAGGGCTAATGAAAAACTGTTTTTT

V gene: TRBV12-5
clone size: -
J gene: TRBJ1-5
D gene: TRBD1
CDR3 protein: CASGLTDRGDQPQHF
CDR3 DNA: TGTGCTAGTGGTTTGACGGACAGGGGGGATCAGCCCCAGCATTTT

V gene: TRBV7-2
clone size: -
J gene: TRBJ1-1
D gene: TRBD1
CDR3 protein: CASRDRQGPEAFF
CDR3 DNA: TGTGCCAGCAGAGACCGACAGGGCCCTGAAGCTTTCTTT

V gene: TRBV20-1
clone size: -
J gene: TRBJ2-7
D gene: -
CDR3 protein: CSAQSSYEQYF
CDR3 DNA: TGCAGTGCTCAAAGCTCCTACGAGCAGTACTTC

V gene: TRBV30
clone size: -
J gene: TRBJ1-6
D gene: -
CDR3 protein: CAWIGFGTGRNSPLHF
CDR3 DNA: TGTGCCTGGATCGGCTTCGGAACAGGGCGTAATTCACCCCTCCACTTT

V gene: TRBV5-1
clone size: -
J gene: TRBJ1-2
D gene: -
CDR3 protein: CASSAHQEIYGYTF
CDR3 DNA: TGCGCCAGCAGCGCCCACCAGGAAATCTATGGCTACACCTTC

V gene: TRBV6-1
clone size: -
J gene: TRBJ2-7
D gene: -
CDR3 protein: CASSPGRNYEQYF
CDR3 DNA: TGTGCCAGCAGTCCGGGACGGAACTACGAGCAGTACTTC

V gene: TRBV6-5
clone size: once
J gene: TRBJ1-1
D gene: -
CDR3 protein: CASSYSTPAGATEAFF
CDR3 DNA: TGTGCCAGCAGTTACTCGACCCCTGCAGGGGCAACTGAAGCTTTCTTT

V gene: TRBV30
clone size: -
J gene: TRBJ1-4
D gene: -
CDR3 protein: CAWSVLGRYEKLFF
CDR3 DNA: TGTGCCTGGAGTGTATTGGGTCGATACGAAAAACTGTTTTTT

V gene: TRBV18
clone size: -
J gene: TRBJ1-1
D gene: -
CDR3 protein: CASSPMKRFQGNTEAFF
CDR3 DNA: TGTGCCAGCTCACCAATGAAGAGGTTTCAGGGGAACACTGAAGCTTTCTTT

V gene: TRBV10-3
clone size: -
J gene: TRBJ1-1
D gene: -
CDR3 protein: CAISESRDVTEAFF
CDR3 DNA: TGTGCCATCAGTGAGTCCCGAGATGTCACTGAAGCTTTCTTT

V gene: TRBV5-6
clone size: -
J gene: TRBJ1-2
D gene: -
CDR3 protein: CASSKQVTYGYTF
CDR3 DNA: TGTGCCAGCAGTAAACAGGTGACCTATGGCTACACCTTC

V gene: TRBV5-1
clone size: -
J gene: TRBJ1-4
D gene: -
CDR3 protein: CASSLELQATNEKLFF
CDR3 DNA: TGCGCCAGCAGCTTGGAGTTACAGGCAACTAATGAAAAACTGTTTTTT

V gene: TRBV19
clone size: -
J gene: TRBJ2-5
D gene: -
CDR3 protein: CASSIGRGAETQYF
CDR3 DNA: TGTGCCAGTAGTATAGGCCGGGGGGCAGAGACCCAGTACTTC

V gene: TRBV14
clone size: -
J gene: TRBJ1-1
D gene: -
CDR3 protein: CASNEGKGRGGVNLGTNTEAFF
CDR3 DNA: TGTGCCAGCAACGAAGGAAAGGGTCGAGGGGGTGTGAATTTGGGGACGAACACTGAAGCTTTCTTT

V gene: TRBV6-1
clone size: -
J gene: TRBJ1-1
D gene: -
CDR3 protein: CASSGRISEAFF
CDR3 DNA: TGTGCCAGCAGCGGCCGGATATCTGAAGCTTTCTTT

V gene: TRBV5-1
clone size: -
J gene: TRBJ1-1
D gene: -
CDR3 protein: CASSPLQGMRMNTEAFF
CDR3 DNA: TGCGCCAGCAGCCCCTTACAGGGTATGAGGATGAACACTGAAGCTTTCTTT

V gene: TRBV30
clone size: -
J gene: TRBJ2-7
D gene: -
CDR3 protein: CAWSKGTPRSNYEQYF
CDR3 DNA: TGTGCCTGGAGTAAAGGGACTCCACGGTCAAACTACGAGCAGTACTTC

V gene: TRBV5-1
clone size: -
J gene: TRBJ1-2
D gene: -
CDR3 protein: CASSLSPGLEGYTF
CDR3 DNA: TGCGCCAGCAGCTTATCCCCAGGGCTGGAAGGCTACACCTTC

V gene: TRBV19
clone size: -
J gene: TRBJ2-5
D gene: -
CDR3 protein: CASSSGLARLASETQYF
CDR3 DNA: TGTGCCAGTAGTTCGGGGCTTGCGCGGCTAGCGAGTGAGACCCAGTACTTC

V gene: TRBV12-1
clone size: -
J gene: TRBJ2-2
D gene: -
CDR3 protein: CASSLKTAPDTGELFF
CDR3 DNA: TGTGCCAGCAGCCTCAAGACAGCCCCAGACACCGGGGAGCTGTTTTTT

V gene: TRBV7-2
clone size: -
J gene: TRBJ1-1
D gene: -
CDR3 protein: CASNSEGVRALNTEAFF
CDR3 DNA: TGTGCCAGCAACTCCGAAGGCGTTAGGGCCTTGAACACTGAAGCTTTCTTT

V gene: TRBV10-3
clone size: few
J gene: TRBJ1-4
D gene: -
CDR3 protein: CAISESIKEKLFF
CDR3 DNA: TGTGCCATCAGTGAGTCGATCAAAGAAAAACTGTTTTTT

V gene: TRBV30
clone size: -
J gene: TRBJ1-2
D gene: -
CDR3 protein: CASAGDSYGYTF
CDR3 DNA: TGTGCCTCCGCCGGCGACAGCTATGGCTACACCTTC

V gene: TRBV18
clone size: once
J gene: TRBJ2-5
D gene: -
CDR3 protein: CASSPPSAQETQYF
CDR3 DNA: TGTGCCAGCTCACCACCCAGCGCCCAAGAGACCCAGTACTTC

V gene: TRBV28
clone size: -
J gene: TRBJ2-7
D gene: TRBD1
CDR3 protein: CASSKRGTGGYEQYF
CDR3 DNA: TGTGCCAGCAGCAAGAGGGGGACAGGGGGCTACGAGCAGTACTTC

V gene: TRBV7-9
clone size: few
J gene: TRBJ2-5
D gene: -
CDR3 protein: CASSLGTMRTQYF
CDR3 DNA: TGTGCCAGCAGCTTAGGGACAATGAGGACCCAGTACTTC

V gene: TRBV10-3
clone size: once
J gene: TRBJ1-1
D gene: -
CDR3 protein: CAISRSTEGDTEAFF
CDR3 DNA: TGTGCCATCAGCCGTTCCACCGAGGGGGACACTGAAGCTTTCTTT

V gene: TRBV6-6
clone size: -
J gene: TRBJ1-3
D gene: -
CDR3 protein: CASSSPTGLGNTIYF
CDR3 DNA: TGTGCCAGCAGTTCCCCGACAGGCCTTGGAAACACCATATATTTT

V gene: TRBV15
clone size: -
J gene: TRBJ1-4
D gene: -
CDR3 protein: CATGQVGEKLFF
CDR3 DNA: TGTGCCACCGGGCAGGTGGGCGAAAAACTGTTTTTT

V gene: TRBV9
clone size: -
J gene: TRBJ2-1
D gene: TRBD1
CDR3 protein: CASSERQGDFNEQFF
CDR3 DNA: TGTGCCAGCAGCGAGCGACAGGGGGATTTCAATGAGCAGTTCTTC

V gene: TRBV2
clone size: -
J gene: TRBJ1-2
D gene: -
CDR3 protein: CASKDSPYGYTF
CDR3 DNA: TGTGCCAGCAAGGACAGCCCATACGGCTACACCTTC

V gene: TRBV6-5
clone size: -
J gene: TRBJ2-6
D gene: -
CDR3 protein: CASSNVLSGANVLTF
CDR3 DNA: TGTGCCAGCAGTAATGTGCTCTCTGGGGCCAACGTCCTGACTTTC

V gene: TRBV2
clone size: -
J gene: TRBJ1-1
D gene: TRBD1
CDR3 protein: CASRPRTGGANTEAFF
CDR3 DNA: TGTGCCAGCAGACCAAGGACAGGGGGCGCGAACACTGAAGCTTTCTTT

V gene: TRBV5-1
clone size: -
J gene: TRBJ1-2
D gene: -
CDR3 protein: CASSPVGGSNYGYTF
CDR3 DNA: TGCGCCAGCAGCCCTGTAGGAGGGAGTAACTATGGCTACACCTTC